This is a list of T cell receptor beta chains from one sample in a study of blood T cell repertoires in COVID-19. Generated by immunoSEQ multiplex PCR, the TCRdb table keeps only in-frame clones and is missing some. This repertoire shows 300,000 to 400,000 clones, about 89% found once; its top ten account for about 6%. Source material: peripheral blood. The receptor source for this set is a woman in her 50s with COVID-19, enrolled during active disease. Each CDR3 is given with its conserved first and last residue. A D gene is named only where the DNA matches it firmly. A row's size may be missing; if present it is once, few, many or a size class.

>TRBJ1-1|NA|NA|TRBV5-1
CASSSHSGTEAFF
TGCGCCAGCAGTTCTCACTCGGGCACTGAAGCTTTCTTT
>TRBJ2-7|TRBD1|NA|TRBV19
CASSYRGRGTYEQYF
TGTGCCAGTAGTTACAGGGGGCGAGGAACCTACGAGCAGTACTTC
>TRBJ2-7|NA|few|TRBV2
CASRWQALSYEQYF
TGTGCCAGCAGATGGCAGGCCCTATCCTACGAGCAGTACTTC
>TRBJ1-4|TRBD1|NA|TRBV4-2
CASSQDLWGQGEKLFF
TGTGCCAGCAGCCAAGATCTATGGGGACAGGGTGAAAAACTGTTTTTT
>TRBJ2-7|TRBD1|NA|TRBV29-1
CSVEHTGGEQYF
TGCAGCGTTGAGCACACAGGGGGCGAGCAGTACTTC
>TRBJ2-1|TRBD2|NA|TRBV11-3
CASSLAGTSGDRNNEQFF
TGTGCCAGCAGCTTAGCGGGGACTAGCGGAGACCGAAACAATGAGCAGTTCTTC
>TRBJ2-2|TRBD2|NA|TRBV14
CASSQEVAGVPGELFF
TGTGCCAGCAGCCAAGAGGTAGCGGGAGTCCCCGGGGAGCTGTTTTTT
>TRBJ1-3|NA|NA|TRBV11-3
CASSPPGLSGNTIYF
TGTGCCAGCAGCCCACCGGGACTCTCTGGAAACACCATATATTTT
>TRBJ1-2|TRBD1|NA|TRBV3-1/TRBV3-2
CASSFPGQGINGYTF
TGTGCCAGCAGCTTCCCGGGACAGGGGATTAATGGCTACACCTTC
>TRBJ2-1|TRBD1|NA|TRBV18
CASSRSAGQGAYEQFF
TGTGCCAGCTCTCGTTCAGCAGGACAGGGGGCCTATGAGCAGTTCTTC
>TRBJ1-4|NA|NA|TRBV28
CASSLGAEALFF
TGTGCCAGCAGTTTAGGGGCCGAAGCACTGTTTTTT
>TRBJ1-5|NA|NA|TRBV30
CAWSAIEGAQPQHF
TGTGCCTGGAGCGCTATAGAAGGAGCGCAGCCCCAGCATTTT
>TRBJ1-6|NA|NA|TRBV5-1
CASSYGGENSPLHF
TGCGCCAGCAGCTACGGCGGTGAGAATTCACCCCTCCACTTT
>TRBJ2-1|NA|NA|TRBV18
CASSDGDYNEQFF
TGTGCCAGCTCAGACGGGGACTACAATGAGCAGTTCTTC
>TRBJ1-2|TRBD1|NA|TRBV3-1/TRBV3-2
CASRYGQGANYGYTF
TGTGCCAGCAGATACGGACAGGGGGCGAACTATGGCTACACCTTC
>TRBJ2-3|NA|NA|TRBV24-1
CATSTRTRGDTQYF
TGTGCCACCAGTACCCGGACTCGCGGGGATACGCAGTATTTT
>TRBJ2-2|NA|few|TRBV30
CAWAGRGNTGELFF
TGTGCCTGGGCCGGACGGGGGAACACCGGGGAGCTGTTTTTT
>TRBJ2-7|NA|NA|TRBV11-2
CASRGVRGSYEQYF
TGTGCCAGCAGGGGTGTCCGGGGCTCCTACGAGCAGTACTTC
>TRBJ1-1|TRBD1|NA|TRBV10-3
CAIRGTESRTEAFF
TGTGCCATCAGGGGGACAGAATCCCGCACTGAAGCTTTCTTT
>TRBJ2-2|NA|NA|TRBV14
CASSRQLDTGELFF
TGTGCCAGCAGCCGCCAACTGGACACCGGGGAGCTGTTTTTT
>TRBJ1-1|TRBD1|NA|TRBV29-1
CSVEPGQGRYTEAFF
TGCAGCGTTGAGCCGGGACAGGGTCGGTACACTGAAGCTTTCTTT
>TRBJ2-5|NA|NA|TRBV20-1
CSGTEQETQYF
TGCAGTGGGACAGAACAAGAGACCCAGTACTTC
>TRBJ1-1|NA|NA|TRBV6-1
CASSETMRGEAFF
TGTGCCAGCAGTGAGACGATGAGAGGGGAAGCTTTCTTT